The 8 T cell receptor beta chains below come from one sample, sequenced in a study of shared clonotypes between healthy human individuals. Libraries were prepared by immunoSEQ multiplex PCR; TCRdb keeps only in-frame clonotypes and omits some of them. The sample gives around 700,000 clones, less than 80% of which show up once; about 1.7% is in the top ten. The specimen sequenced was memory CD4+ T cells sorted from blood. The subset: CD45RA-negative fraction. The receptors derive from a woman in her thirties in good health.

V is TRBV7-9 and J is TRBJ2-2; D remains ambiguous. The V end lost 5 bases, the J end lost 6 bases, and 10 bases lay between the germline ends. This CDR3 is built from 13 residues. Germline loops: CDR1 SEHNR, CDR2 FQNEAQ (reference sequence). The CDR3 bases are TGTGCCAGCAGCCCCCCTAGTGCCGGGGAGCTGTTTTTT. Translated: CASSPPSAGELFF.

This clone was found many times. The chain recombines TRBV28 with TRBJ1-4; 10 nucleotides agree with TRBD1. With V trimmed by 4 bases and J by 7 bases, 9 bases remained unmatched. CDR1 MDHEN and CDR2 SYDVKM come from the germline V gene. This CDR3 is 16 amino acids long. Here the CDR3 DNA reads TGTGCCAGCAGTTATGTGGGGACAGGGGTTGGTGAAAAACTGTTTTTT. Translated, it gives CASSYVGTGVGEKLFF.

The chain combines TRBV19 with TRBJ2-1; 9 nucleotides match TRBD2. Germline CDR1 LNHDA, CDR2 SQIVND (reference sequence). The CDR3 has 15 residues. The V segment lost 7 bases and the J segment 12 bases; nucleotides outside the gene matches: 16. The CDR3 sequence: CASTPGGTSFVGQFF. The DNA of the CDR3 is TGTGCCAGTACTCCCGGTGGGACTAGCTTTGTGGGGCAGTTCTTC.

This clone was found a few times. The sample has other DNA sequences that encode this CDR3 too. The chain has TRBV5-4 and TRBJ1-2; TRBD1 matches at 10 bases. V lost 3 bases and J lost 6; bases outside the gene matches: 2. Looked up from germline, CDR1 is SGHNT and CDR2 is YYREEE (reference sequence). The CDR3 is 13 amino acids. The CDR3 bases are TGTGCCAGCAGCTCCGACAGGGGGCATGGCTACACCTTC. This gives the protein CASSSDRGHGYTF.

The chain links TRBV19 to TRBJ2-1, with 7 bases matching TRBD2. There are 13 residues in the CDR3. The V gene end was trimmed by 5 bases and the J gene end by 8 bases; junction bases not matched to a gene: 6. Germline assignment: CDR1 LNHDA and CDR2 SQIVND (reference sequence). The CDR3 DNA follows: TGTGCCAGTAGTCGTGGGAGGGATTATGAGCAGTTCTTC. Amino acids: CASSRGRDYEQFF.

The chain couples TRBV19 to TRBJ2-5; tentative D call: TRBD2 (5 bases). The CDR3 length is 13 residues. The germline V gene has CDR1 LNHDA and CDR2 SQIVND (reference sequence). Trimming stripped 5 bases from V and 2 bases from J, with 9 bases between. The CDR3 loop is CASSSDWQETQYF. The CDR3 DNA follows: TGTGCCAGTAGTTCGGACTGGCAAGAGACCCAGTACTTC.

The genes are TRBV9 and TRBJ2-2, with 12 bases aligning to TRBD2. Trimming cost V 0 bases and J 7 bases; bases outside gene matches: 7. Germline V gene data show CDR1 as SGDLS and CDR2 as YYNGEE. There are 17 residues in the CDR3. The CDR3, as DNA: TGTGCCAGCAGCGTAGGCGGACTAGCGGGAACGAACGGGGAGCTGTTTTTT. Translating gives CASSVGGLAGTNGELFF.

The chain joins TRBV18 to TRBJ1-1; possibly TRBD1 for D (6 bases). The CDR3 has 15 amino acids. The germline V gene encodes CDR1 KGHSH and CDR2 LQKENI. V gave up 2 bases and J gave up 4 bases, with 14 bases separating them. CDR3 DNA sequence: TGTGCCAGCTCACCATCAGGGGTAGTGGTCACTGAAGCTTTCTTT. Amino acid sequence: CASSPSGVVVTEAFF.